Listed below are T cell receptor beta chains from one sample, sequenced in a study of blood T cell repertoires in COVID-19. The protocol was immunoSEQ multiplex PCR, while the TCRdb copy is restricted to in-frame clones and leaves out a portion. Of about 89,000 clones listed, more than 65% are singletons. Sequenced sample: peripheral blood. These receptor sequences come from a man aged 65 to 85 with COVID-19, enrolled during active disease. Both conserved end residues are part of each CDR3. D genes are given only for firm matches. Size values are once, few and many counts, or a class for expanded clones, and some rows have none.

D gene,clone size,J gene,V gene,CDR3 length,CDR3 DNA,CDR3 protein
TRBD1,NA,TRBJ1-2,TRBV19,18,TGTGCCAGTCACCTCCGTGGGACAGAAACCATGACGGGCTATGGCTACACCTTC,CASHLRGTETMTGYGYTF
NA,NA,TRBJ1-4,TRBV7-9,14,TGTGCCAGCAGCTTAGACAGGGCTGGTGAAAAACTGTTTTTT,CASSLDRAGEKLFF
TRBD2,NA,TRBJ2-1,TRBV7-8,16,TGTGCCAGCAGCCCCACCGGAGCGGGAGGATACAATGAGCAGTTCTTC,CASSPTGAGGYNEQFF
TRBD2,few,TRBJ2-1,TRBV10-2,14,TGCGCCAGCAGTGCAAGCGGGAGGGCCGATGAGCAGTTCTTC,CASSASGRADEQFF
TRBD2,NA,TRBJ2-7,TRBV4-1,13,TGCGCCAGCAGCCAAGACCGGACTAGCGGCCTCACCTTC,CASSQDRTSGLTF
TRBD2,NA,TRBJ2-7,TRBV7-9,14,TGTGCCACCGCACTAGCGGGAGAACCTTACGAGCAGTACTTC,CATALAGEPYEQYF
NA,NA,TRBJ2-5,TRBV3-1/TRBV3-2,8,TGTGCCAGCAGCTATGAGTACTTC,CASSYEYF
NA,few,TRBJ1-1,TRBV7-8,16,TGTGCCAGCAGCTCCCTACTGCCGGGTTTCGGGACTGAAGCTTTCTTT,CASSSLLPGFGTEAFF
NA,few,TRBJ2-5,TRBV5-6,14,TGTGCCGTGTCCAGCGGGCAACCCCAAGAGACCCAGTACTTC,CAVSSGQPQETQYF
TRBD2,few,TRBJ2-1,TRBV7-9,16,TGTGCCAGCAGCTTAGAGGACGGGAGGTTCTACAATGAGCAGTTCTTC,CASSLEDGRFYNEQFF
TRBD1,NA,TRBJ1-3,TRBV7-6,16,TGTGCCAGCAGCTTAGGTCAGGGGGCGCGTGGAAACACCATATATTTT,CASSLGQGARGNTIYF
TRBD2,NA,TRBJ2-1,TRBV7-3,15,TGTGCCAGCAGCTTATCCGGGGGGAACTACAATGAGCAGTTCTTC,CASSLSGGNYNEQFF
TRBD1,NA,TRBJ2-7,TRBV28,15,TGTGCCAGCAGTTTAGCGGGGGACAGGGGCTACGAGCAGTACTTC,CASSLAGDRGYEQYF
NA,NA,TRBJ1-1,TRBV12-3/TRBV12-4,12,TGTGCCAGCAGTTTAGCCCGCGGTGAAGCTTTCTTT,CASSLARGEAFF
NA,NA,TRBJ2-5,TRBV5-5,14,TGTGCCAGCCAGGCAGGGGGGTTGGGGGAGACCCAGTACTTC,CASQAGGLGETQYF
TRBD1,NA,TRBJ1-2,TRBV9,16,TGTGCCAGCAGCGTAGGGGGTGGCAGGGGGCAGGTTGGCTACACCTTC,CASSVGGGRGQVGYTF
TRBD1,NA,TRBJ1-2,TRBV7-3,12,TGTGCCAGCAGCGGGACAGGGGAAGGCTACACCTTC,CASSGTGEGYTF
TRBD1,few,TRBJ1-2,TRBV2,14,TGTGCCAGCAGCGGGACAGGAGGTCACTATGGCTACACCTTC,CASSGTGGHYGYTF
NA,NA,TRBJ1-4,TRBV4-1,13,TGCGCCAGCAGCCAAGCCACTCGTGAAAAACTGTTTTTT,CASSQATREKLFF
NA,NA,TRBJ2-7,TRBV7-3,14,TGTGCCAGCAGCGCCCGGGCGGGGTCGGACGAGCAGTACTTC,CASSARAGSDEQYF
NA,NA,TRBJ1-6,TRBV4-2,16,TGTGCCAGCAGCCCGCAGAAGGACAGCTATAATTCACCCCTCCACTTT,CASSPQKDSYNSPLHF
NA,few,TRBJ2-1,TRBV6-5,14,TGTGCCAGCAGTTACTCGCGGGGTCGAAATGAGCAGTTCTTC,CASSYSRGRNEQFF
TRBD1,NA,TRBJ2-7,TRBV5-5,14,TGTGCCAGCAGCTTCGGACAGGGTGGGTACGAGCAGTACTTC,CASSFGQGGYEQYF
TRBD2,NA,TRBJ2-7,TRBV4-1,17,TGCGCCAGCAGCCAAGCCGCGACTAGCGGAAGCTCCTACGAGCAGTACTTC,CASSQAATSGSSYEQYF
NA,NA,TRBJ2-3,TRBV7-2,12,TGTGCCAGCAGCTTCCTAACAGATACGCAGTATTTT,CASSFLTDTQYF